The 25 T cell receptor beta chains below all came from one sample that was sequenced in a study of neurological immune-mediated disorders. Via MiXCR, TCRdb re-called the 5' RACE reads, giving one row per CDR3 protein. The sample contains about 18,000 distinct CDR3 sequences, roughly 3.5% of which appear only once. The sequenced sample was CD8+ T cells from blood. The receptor set was obtained from a woman aged 40 to 55 in good health.

This clonotype has at least ten counts. The gene calls are TRBV3-1 and TRBJ2-7; 7 nucleotides agree with TRBD1. Germline trimming cut 1 base from V and 4 bases from J; bases unmatched to any gene: 7. Germline V gene data show CDR1 as LGHDT and CDR2 as YNNKEL (reference sequence). CDR3 length: 15 residues. CDR3: CASSQGWDRIYEQYF. CDR3 DNA: TGTGCCAGCAGCCAAGGATGGGACAGAATTTACGAGCAGTACTTC.

This clonotype showed up many times. This chain links TRBV20-1 with TRBJ1-2, with a possible D match to TRBD1 (5 bases). V lost 3 bases, J lost 8 bases, and 25 bases lay in between. The CDR3 extends over 16 amino acids. Germline CDR1 is DFQATT and CDR2 is SNEGSKA (reference sequence). The CDR3 loop reads CSASQPGTGTARGYTF. DNA for the CDR3: TGCAGTGCTAGTCAACCCGGGACTGGCACCGCTCGCGGCTACACCTTC.

This clonotype was seen repeatedly, ten times or more. In nucleotides, the CDR3 is TGCGCCAGCAGCTTGGGGGGGGAGAACACTGAAGCTTTCTTT. Protein sequence: CASSLGGENTEAFF. This rearrangement joins TRBV5-1 to TRBJ1-1; tentative D call: TRBD1 (5 bases). The CDR3 runs to 14 residues. The V and J ends lost 0 bases and 1 base respectively, with 7 bases between them. Germline CDR1 and CDR2: SGHRS and YFSETQ.

This clonotype was observed many times. This chain connects TRBV4-2 to TRBJ2-7; no clear D. The V gene lost 3 bases and the J gene lost 1 base, with 13 bases spanning the gap. The CDR3 has 15 amino acids. From germline, CDR1 is LGHNA and CDR2 YNFKEQ. The CDR3 reads CASSHSSLTSYEQYF. CDR3 nucleotide sequence: TGTGCCAGCAGCCACAGCAGTCTTACTTCCTACGAGCAGTACTTC.

This clonotype was seen many times. The V and J genes are TRBV20-1 and TRBJ2-2; 8 bases line up with TRBD2. Per germline, CDR1 DFQATT and CDR2 SNEGSKA (reference sequence). Trimming took 5 bases from V and 0 from J; bases not matched to a gene: 20. The CDR3 covers 20 residues. CDR3 protein: CSAQVGAGGLPDANTGELFF. The CDR3 DNA reads as TGCAGTGCTCAGGTGGGGGCGGGAGGTCTCCCTGACGCGAACACCGGGGAGCTGTTTTTT.

This clonotype was found many times. The chain couples TRBV5-1 to TRBJ2-7; 11 nucleotides match TRBD2. CDR1 SGHRS and CDR2 YFSETQ come from the germline V gene. There are 18 residues in the CDR3. Trimming at V came to 2 bases and at J to 0 bases, leaving 10 bases not matched to a gene. The CDR3 DNA is TGCGCCAGCAGCTTCTACCCCTTTACTAGCGGGAGCTCCTACGAGCAGTACTTC. Its translation: CASSFYPFTSGSSYEQYF.

This clonotype was counted at least ten times. The genes are TRBV29-1 and TRBJ2-3; D is uncertain. The germline V and J ends were trimmed by 7 bases and 2 bases, with 10 bases remaining between them. Germline CDR1 reads SQVTM; CDR2 reads ANQGSEA. This CDR3 is 12 amino acids long. CDR3 loop: CSATINTDTQYF. As DNA, the CDR3 is TGCAGCGCGACGATTAACACAGATACGCAGTATTTT.

Ten or more counts support this clonotype. The chain joins TRBV29-1 to TRBJ2-2; D remains ambiguous. The germline V gene has CDR1 SQVTM and CDR2 ANQGSEA. The CDR3 is made up of 13 amino acids. V gave up 4 bases and J gave up 6 bases, with 12 bases separating them. CDR3 nucleotide sequence: TGCAGCGTTGCGCAGAGGTTTCCCGGGGAGCTGTTTTTT. This encodes CSVAQRFPGELFF.

The sample holds many counts of this clonotype. The V gene is TRBV20-1, the J gene TRBJ2-5; 9 positions agree with TRBD2. From germline, CDR1 is DFQATT and CDR2 SNEGSKA (reference sequence). Unmatched junction bases numbered 14, after V lost 4 bases and J lost 5 bases. The CDR3 length is 16 residues. CDR3 protein: CSANPRLAVPQETQYF. DNA for the CDR3: TGCAGTGCTAACCCCCGACTAGCGGTCCCCCAGGAGACCCAGTACTTC.

This clonotype occurred many times. The V gene is TRBV25-1, the J gene TRBJ2-1; D remains ambiguous. The CDR3 runs to 15 residues. V was trimmed by 11 bases and J by 8 bases, leaving 25 bases between them. CDR1 is MGHDK and CDR2 is SYGVNS in the germline V gene. The CDR3 reads CAPLPTLSSSDEQFF. CDR3 DNA: TGTGCCCCCCTCCCGACATTGAGTTCCAGCGATGAGCAGTTCTTC.

This clonotype was counted many times. The chain joins TRBV6-5 to TRBJ2-7, with 7 nucleotides matching TRBD1. The length of the CDR3 is 12 residues. Losses at the gene ends were 4 bases for V and 9 bases for J; bases not matched to a gene: 6. Germline-derived CDR1 and CDR2 are MNHEY and SVGAGI. The CDR3 spells CASSSGRTGQYF. As DNA, the CDR3 is TGTGCCAGCAGTTCCGGAAGGACAGGGCAGTACTTC.

This clonotype appeared many times. The rearrangement uses TRBV28 and TRBJ1-5; 10 bases line up with TRBD1. This CDR3 has 16 amino acids. The J segment lost 6 bases and the V segment lost 5 bases, leaving 10 bases of the junction unmatched. Germline values: CDR1 MDHEN, CDR2 SYDVKM. CDR3 sequence (DNA): TGTGCCAGCAGTCCCCTGACAGGGGGCAATTTTCAGCCCCAGCATTTT. Translating it yields CASSPLTGGNFQPQHF. Full variable domain (rest looked up from reference TRBV28 and TRBJ1-5): DVKVTQSSRYLVKRTGEKVFLECVQDMDHENMFWYRQDPGLGLRLIYFSYDVKMKEKGDIPEGYSVSREKKERFSLILESASTNQTSMYLCASSPLTGGNFQPQHFGDGTRLSIL.

This clonotype has at least ten counts. This chain links TRBV6-1 with TRBJ2-7; 16 nucleotides match TRBD2. The germline V gene encodes CDR1 MNHNS and CDR2 SASEGT. The CDR3 is 17 residues long. After removal of 6 bases from V and 3 bases from J, the junction contained 8 bases not matched to a gene. The CDR3 sequence is CASSPGLAGGPLYEQYF. The CDR3 DNA reads TGTGCCAGCAGCCCGGGACTAGCGGGGGGGCCCCTCTACGAGCAGTACTTC.

The sample holds many counts of this clonotype. The gene calls are TRBV4-2 and TRBJ1-5; tentative D call: TRBD1 (5 bases). Germline lookup yields CDR1 LGHNA and CDR2 YNFKEQ. The CDR3 totals 15 residues. The V end was cut by 0 bases, the J end by 4 bases, with 10 bases between. The CDR3 loop is CASSQEFQGNQPQHF. In nucleotides, the CDR3 is TGTGCCAGCAGCCAAGAGTTTCAGGGTAATCAGCCCCAGCATTTT.

This clonotype was counted ten times or more. This chain links TRBV10-2 with TRBJ2-1, with D maybe TRBD2 (6 bases). CDR3 length: 14 residues. Germline CDR1 and CDR2: WSHSY and SAAADI. The germline V and J ends were trimmed by 8 bases and 1 base, with 12 bases remaining between them. CDR3 sequence: CASSWAGSYNEQFF. CDR3 bases: TGCGCCAGCTCTTGGGCGGGATCCTACAATGAGCAGTTCTTC.

In its sample, this clonotype ranks as medium-sized. The gene calls are TRBV2 and TRBJ1-6; D is ambiguous. Germline values: CDR1 SNHLY, CDR2 FYNNEI. The CDR3 runs to 13 residues. V lost 1 base and J lost 8, with 6 bases in between. The CDR3 DNA reads as TGTGCCAGCAGTGAAGGGGGTGATTCACCCCTCCACTTT. Its protein product is CASSEGGDSPLHF.

This clonotype qualifies as medium-sized (0.01 to 0.1%). This chain links TRBV5-1 with TRBJ1-1; a possible D gene is TRBD1 (6 bases). Trimming shortened V by 4 bases and J by 4 bases, and 17 bases separated the two germline ends. The CDR3 has 15 residues. Looked up from germline, CDR1 is SGHRS and CDR2 is YFSETQ. CDR3 sequence: CASSEGHRRFTEAFF. The CDR3 region has the DNA TGCGCCAGCAGCGAGGGACATAGGAGGTTCACTGAAGCTTTCTTT.

The J gene is TRBJ2-3, the V gene TRBV5-1; D is ambiguous. V was clipped by 0 bases and J by 2 bases, with 7 bases between them. Looked up from germline, CDR1 is SGHRS and CDR2 is YFSETQ. The CDR3 sequence is 14 residues long. The chain's CDR3 is CASSLEQYTDTQYF. The CDR3 DNA is TGCGCCAGCAGCTTGGAACAGTACACAGATACGCAGTATTTT.

This clonotype showed up many times. The rearrangement joins TRBV9 to TRBJ2-5; D gene ambiguous. The CDR3 sequence is 13 residues long. Deletions cut 4 bases from V and 5 bases from J, with 12 bases between. Germline V gene lookup returns CDR1 SGDLS and CDR2 YYNGEE. CDR3 DNA sequence: TGTGCCAGCAGCCTCGAAGCCCGCGAGACCCAGTACTTC. Translation: CASSLEARETQYF.

This clonotype was counted many times. The chain has TRBV5-1 and TRBJ2-7; 7 bases are a match to TRBD1. This CDR3 comprises 14 residues. Unmatched junction bases numbered 5, after V lost 1 base and J lost 4 bases. Germline V gives CDR1 SGHRS, CDR2 YFSETQ. The CDR3 sequence is CASSLTTGSYEQYF. The CDR3 nucleotides are TGCGCCAGCAGCTTGACGACAGGGTCTTACGAGCAGTACTTC.

This clonotype was seen at least ten times. The rearrangement links TRBV20-1 to TRBJ2-3; 8 bases are a match to TRBD2. The V gene end was trimmed by 0 bases and the J gene end by 6 bases; junction bases not matched to a gene: 17. Per the germline V gene, CDR1 is DFQATT and CDR2 is SNEGSKA (reference sequence). The CDR3 totals 18 residues. The CDR3 is CSARDLYREGLIWDTQYF. The CDR3 DNA reads TGCAGTGCTAGAGATCTTTACCGGGAGGGCCTAATTTGGGATACGCAGTATTTT.

This clonotype has only a few counts. V is TRBV19 and J is TRBJ1-2; D call uncertain. Germline CDR1 reads LNHDA; CDR2 reads SQIVND (reference sequence). The CDR3 consists of 13 residues. V dropped 6 bases and J dropped 2 bases, with 10 bases sitting between them. Here the CDR3 reads CASSRQPNYGYTF. The CDR3 DNA reads TGTGCCAGTAGCCGGCAGCCGAACTATGGCTACACCTTC.

This clonotype was seen at least ten times. The chain has TRBV12-3 or TRBV12-4 and TRBJ2-5; D may be TRBD2 (5 bases). Trimming took off 5 bases at V and 3 bases at J, with 13 bases between the two ends. The CDR3 extends over 14 amino acids. This CDR3 is CASSPPTREETQYF. In nucleotides, the CDR3 is TGTGCCAGCAGTCCCCCTACTAGGGAAGAGACCCAGTACTTC.

This clonotype was recorded many times. This chain joins TRBV20-1 and TRBJ2-7; D possibly corresponds to TRBD2 (5 bases). The CDR3 consists of 14 residues. Trimming took off 3 bases at V and 4 bases at J, with 16 bases between the two ends. Germline assignment: CDR1 DFQATT and CDR2 SNEGSKA (reference sequence). The CDR3 loop reads CSAREEVIAYEQYF. The DNA of the CDR3 is TGCAGTGCTAGGGAGGAGGTAATAGCATACGAGCAGTACTTC.

This clonotype was found many times. An end of the junction does not agree with germline; a read error may underlie this. This chain connects TRBV10-3 to TRBJ2-5, with a tentative D call TRBD2 (5 bases). Germline loops: CDR1 ENHRY, CDR2 SYGVKD. There are 13 residues in the CDR3. This chain's CDR3 is CAISESPGSLGGF. The CDR3 nucleotides are TGTGCCATCAGTGAGTCCCCGGGGAGTCTCGGAGGCTTC.